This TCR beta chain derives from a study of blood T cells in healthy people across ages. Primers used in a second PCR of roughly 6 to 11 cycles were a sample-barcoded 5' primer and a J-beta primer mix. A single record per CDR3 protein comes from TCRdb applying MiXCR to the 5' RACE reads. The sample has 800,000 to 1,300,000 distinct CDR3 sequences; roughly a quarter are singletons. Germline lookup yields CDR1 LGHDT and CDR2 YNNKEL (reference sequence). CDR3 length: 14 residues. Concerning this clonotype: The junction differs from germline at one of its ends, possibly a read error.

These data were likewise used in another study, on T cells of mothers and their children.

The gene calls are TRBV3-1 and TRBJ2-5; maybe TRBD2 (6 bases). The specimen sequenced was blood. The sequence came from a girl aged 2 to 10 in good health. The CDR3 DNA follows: TGTGCCGGCAGCCCGATGACGGGGGAAGAGACCCAGTACTTC. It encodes CAGSPMTGEETQYF.